One and the same sample provided the 22 T cell receptor beta chains below, sequenced in a study of regulatory T cells in long-lasting Graves disease. Sequencing libraries for TCR beta were prepared with iRepertoire HTBI primers and Arm-PCR of CDR3 regions. Using its own MiXCR run on the multiplex PCR reads, TCRdb lists one record per CDR3 protein. The table includes 250,000 to 300,000 distinct CDR3 sequences, under 25% detected once. Time point indicated: persistent/refractory GD, antithyroid drugs over 5 years with positive TRAb. From PBMCs, RNA was extracted and then used to make the TCR library. This specimen was peripheral blood mononuclear cells (PBMCs), taken when the disease was refractory, from a patient treated with antithyroid drugs. Receptors were obtained from a female donor with Graves disease.

The chain has TRBV2 and TRBJ2-7; D gene ambiguous. CDR3 size: 14 residues. Trimming removed 7 bases at V and 2 bases at J, with 15 bases between. Germline loops: CDR1 SNHLY, CDR2 FYNNEI. The chain's CDR3 is CASTPGPSPYEQYF. In DNA, the CDR3 is TGTGCCAGCACTCCCGGCCCGAGCCCCTACGAGCAGTACTTC.

This clonotype was picked up a small number of times. The chain carries TRBV6-2 or TRBV6-3 and TRBJ2-4, with D hard to call. CDR3 length: 15 amino acids. V gave up 0 bases and J gave up 5 bases, with 11 bases separating them. Germline V gene data show CDR1 as MNHEY and CDR2 as SVGEGT. In DNA form, the CDR3 reads TGTGCCAGCAGTTACTCGAGTCAAGGGCAAAACATTCAGTACTTC. Translated: CASSYSSQGQNIQYF.

This chain connects TRBV27 to TRBJ1-1, with a tentative D call TRBD1 (5 bases). V lost 6 bases to trimming and J lost 4 bases, with 24 bases between them. The CDR3 loop spans 17 amino acids. CDR1 MNHEY and CDR2 SMNVEV come from the germline V gene (reference sequence). The CDR3 loop reads CASRKYRTLGGGTEAFF. Written as DNA, the CDR3 is TGTGCCAGCAGAAAATACAGGACTCTTGGTGGTGGCACTGAAGCTTTCTTT.

This chain links TRBV7-9 with TRBJ1-1; a possible D gene is TRBD1 (6 bases). V shed 1 base and J shed 0 bases, with 12 bases lying between them. The V gene's germline CDR1 is SEHNR and CDR2 FQNEAQ (reference sequence). This CDR3 spans 16 amino acids. This chain's CDR3 is CASSLVGGGMNTEAFF. CDR3 nucleotides: TGTGCCAGCAGCTTAGTCGGGGGCGGCATGAACACTGAAGCTTTCTTT.

This clonotype was seen many times. The chain joins TRBV7-2 to TRBJ2-6; D is unresolved. Looked up from germline, CDR1 is SGHTA and CDR2 is FQGNSA. The CDR3 is 17 residues long. The V gene lost 0 bases and the J gene lost 0 bases, with 9 bases spanning the gap. The CDR3 region is CASSLAGLTSGANVLTF. The CDR3 bases are TGTGCCAGCAGCTTAGCCGGTCTTACCTCTGGGGCCAACGTCCTGACTTTC.

This clonotype was counted many times. This chain connects TRBV11-2 to TRBJ2-5, with D possibly called TRBD1 or TRBD2 (6 bases each). With 4 bases removed from V and 1 base from J, the gap between germline ends came to 13 bases. The V gene's germline CDR1 is SGHAT and CDR2 FQNNGV. The length of the CDR3 is 15 residues. The CDR3 region is CASSSLRGLQETQYF. Written as DNA, the CDR3 is TGTGCCAGCAGCTCGCTCAGGGGACTCCAAGAGACCCAGTACTTC.

The chain is built from TRBV6-2 or TRBV6-3 and TRBJ2-2, with D unresolved. In germline, CDR1 is MNHEY, CDR2 SVGEGT. The CDR3 spans 16 residues. With 6 bases removed from V and 3 bases from J, the gap between germline ends came to 17 bases. CDR3 region: CASRGNPALYTGELFF. The DNA for the CDR3 is TGTGCCAGCAGGGGGAATCCAGCCCTCTACACCGGGGAGCTGTTTTTT.

J is TRBJ1-5 and V is TRBV28, with D unresolved. This CDR3 is 14 amino acids long. Germline values: CDR1 MDHEN, CDR2 SYDVKM. Trimming shortened V by 1 base and J by 10 bases, and 14 bases separated the two germline ends. The CDR3 DNA reads as TGTGCCAGCAGTTTATTTGCCCGAATCAACCCCCAGCATTTT. Translating gives CASSLFARINPQHF.

This clonotype was counted many times. V is TRBV7-2 and J is TRBJ1-4; 9 nucleotides agree with TRBD1. The germline V gene encodes CDR1 SGHTA and CDR2 FQGNSA. The V gene end was trimmed by 4 bases and the J gene end by 14 bases; junction bases not matched to a gene: 5. The CDR3 extends over 12 amino acids. CDR3 nucleotides: TGTGCCAGCAGCTCCTCGACAGGGGGGCTGTTTTTT. It codes for CASSSSTGGLFF.

The sample holds many counts of this clonotype. V and J are TRBV20-1 and TRBJ2-4; 10 bases line up with TRBD1. This CDR3 is 16 amino acids long. Per germline, CDR1 DFQATT and CDR2 SNEGSKA (reference sequence). After removal of 1 base from V and 2 bases from J, the junction contained 5 bases not matched to a gene. The CDR3 loop is CSARAGTGVTKNIQYF. The CDR3 region has the DNA TGCAGTGCTAGAGCCGGGACAGGGGTAACCAAAAACATTCAGTACTTC.

The chain couples TRBV2 to TRBJ2-7, with D unclear. There are 14 residues in the CDR3. With 7 bases removed from V and 2 bases from J, the gap between germline ends came to 15 bases. Germline loops: CDR1 SNHLY, CDR2 FYNNEI. For the CDR3, the DNA is TGTGCCAGCACCTACAGCGCCCTCCCCTACGAGCAGTACTTC. This sequence encodes CASTYSALPYEQYF.

Only a few counts were recorded for this clonotype. This rearrangement joins TRBV6-1 to TRBJ2-7; 7 nucleotides match TRBD2. The CDR3 contains 17 residues. Germline CDR1 MNHNS, CDR2 SASEGT. Unmatched junction bases numbered 22, after V lost 5 bases and J lost 9 bases. The CDR3 DNA reads TGTGCCAGCAGTCTGTTTGGGGCTAGCGGCACTACTACCGGGCAGTACTTC. Protein sequence: CASSLFGASGTTTGQYF.

The chain uses TRBV6-1 and TRBJ1-5, with D tentatively TRBD1 (6 bases). Germline CDR1 and CDR2: MNHNS and SASEGT. The CDR3 spans 17 residues. V was clipped by 4 bases and J by 5 bases, with 21 bases between them. The CDR3 is CASSASGTLGGDQPQHF. CDR3 coding DNA: TGTGCCAGCAGTGCGTCCGGGACACTGGGTGGGGATCAGCCCCAGCATTTT.

This clonotype showed up many times. This chain links TRBV2 with TRBJ2-5; no firm D call. The CDR3 runs 12 residues. V dropped 5 bases and J dropped 5 bases, with 9 bases sitting between them. Germline CDR1 reads SNHLY; CDR2 reads FYNNEI. This CDR3 is CASSKLEETQYF. The DNA of the CDR3 is TGTGCCAGCAGTAAGCTAGAGGAGACCCAGTACTTC.

CDR3 DNA sequence: TGTGCCACCAGCAGTCCCCCTCGGACAGGGCGAAACACCGGGGAGCTGTTTTTT. This sequence encodes CATSSPPRTGRNTGELFF. This chain connects TRBV15 to TRBJ2-2, with 8 nucleotides matching TRBD1. This CDR3 comprises 18 residues. The V gene's germline CDR1 is LNHNV and CDR2 YYDKDF (reference sequence). The junction had 11 bases not matched to a gene; V was cut back by 3 bases and J by 2 bases.

This clonotype was counted a few times. The chain recombines TRBV27 with TRBJ2-7, with TRBD1 matching 7 bases. With V trimmed by 6 bases and J by 2 bases, 4 bases remained unmatched. Germline CDR1 reads MNHEY; CDR2 reads SMNVEV (reference sequence). The CDR3 runs 13 residues. The CDR3 DNA is TGTGCCAGCAGGTTAACAGGGGCCTACGAGCAGTACTTC. This sequence encodes CASRLTGAYEQYF.

A note on this clonotype: A much larger clone sits a single nucleotide away, making a read error possible. This chain joins TRBV6-1 and TRBJ2-5; D possibly corresponds to TRBD2 (5 bases). Germline assignment: CDR1 MNHNS and CDR2 SASEGT. This CDR3 is 13 amino acids long. CDR3 sequence (DNA): TGTGCAACAGTGATCGTAATGTGGGAGACCCAGCACTTC. Translated, it gives CATVIVMWETQHF.

There are a few counts of this clonotype. The CDR3 here is CASSRQVNTNEQFF. Written as DNA, the CDR3 is TGTGCCAGTAGTAGACAGGTGAACACGAATGAGCAGTTCTTC. The chain links TRBV19 to TRBJ2-1, with D possibly matching TRBD1 (6 bases). The CDR3 is 14 amino acids. CDR1 is LNHDA and CDR2 is SQIVND in the germline V gene (reference sequence). Deletions cut 4 bases from V and 7 bases from J, with 14 bases between.

Ten or more counts support this clonotype. This chain connects TRBV30 to TRBJ1-2; no firm D call. Per germline, CDR1 GTSNPN and CDR2 SVGIG (reference sequence). Trimming removed 1 base from V and 5 bases from J, with 5 bases in between. This CDR3 has 11 residues. The CDR3, as DNA: TGTGCCTGGAGTGGGGGATATGGCTACACCTTC. Translating it yields CAWSGGYGYTF.

The chain combines TRBV20-1 with TRBJ2-7; TRBD2 aligns across 8 bases. Germline V gene lookup returns CDR1 DFQATT and CDR2 SNEGSKA (reference sequence). J lost 7 bases, V lost 1 base, and 9 bases had no gene match. The CDR3 contains 14 residues. The CDR3 loop reads CSARVRAGVREQYF. The CDR3 DNA is TGCAGTGCTAGAGTTAGAGCGGGAGTTCGGGAGCAGTACTTC.

This clonotype has at least ten counts. CDR3 sequence reads: CAWSVRYTEAFF. CDR3 in DNA: TGTGCCTGGAGTGTACGATACACTGAAGCTTTCTTT. V gene TRBV30 combines with J gene TRBJ1-1; D is unclear. CDR3 length equals 12 residues. Trimming stripped 0 bases from V and 3 bases from J, with 5 bases between. Germline V lookup: CDR1 GTSNPN, CDR2 SVGIG (reference sequence).

This chain links TRBV10-3 with TRBJ2-7; D call uncertain. There are 11 residues in the CDR3. CDR1 is ENHRY, CDR2 SYGVKD, per germline. Trimming left V 3 bases short and J 3 bases short, with 3 bases between. The CDR3 region is CAISDLYEQYF. The CDR3 bases are TGTGCCATCAGTGATCTCTACGAGCAGTACTTC.